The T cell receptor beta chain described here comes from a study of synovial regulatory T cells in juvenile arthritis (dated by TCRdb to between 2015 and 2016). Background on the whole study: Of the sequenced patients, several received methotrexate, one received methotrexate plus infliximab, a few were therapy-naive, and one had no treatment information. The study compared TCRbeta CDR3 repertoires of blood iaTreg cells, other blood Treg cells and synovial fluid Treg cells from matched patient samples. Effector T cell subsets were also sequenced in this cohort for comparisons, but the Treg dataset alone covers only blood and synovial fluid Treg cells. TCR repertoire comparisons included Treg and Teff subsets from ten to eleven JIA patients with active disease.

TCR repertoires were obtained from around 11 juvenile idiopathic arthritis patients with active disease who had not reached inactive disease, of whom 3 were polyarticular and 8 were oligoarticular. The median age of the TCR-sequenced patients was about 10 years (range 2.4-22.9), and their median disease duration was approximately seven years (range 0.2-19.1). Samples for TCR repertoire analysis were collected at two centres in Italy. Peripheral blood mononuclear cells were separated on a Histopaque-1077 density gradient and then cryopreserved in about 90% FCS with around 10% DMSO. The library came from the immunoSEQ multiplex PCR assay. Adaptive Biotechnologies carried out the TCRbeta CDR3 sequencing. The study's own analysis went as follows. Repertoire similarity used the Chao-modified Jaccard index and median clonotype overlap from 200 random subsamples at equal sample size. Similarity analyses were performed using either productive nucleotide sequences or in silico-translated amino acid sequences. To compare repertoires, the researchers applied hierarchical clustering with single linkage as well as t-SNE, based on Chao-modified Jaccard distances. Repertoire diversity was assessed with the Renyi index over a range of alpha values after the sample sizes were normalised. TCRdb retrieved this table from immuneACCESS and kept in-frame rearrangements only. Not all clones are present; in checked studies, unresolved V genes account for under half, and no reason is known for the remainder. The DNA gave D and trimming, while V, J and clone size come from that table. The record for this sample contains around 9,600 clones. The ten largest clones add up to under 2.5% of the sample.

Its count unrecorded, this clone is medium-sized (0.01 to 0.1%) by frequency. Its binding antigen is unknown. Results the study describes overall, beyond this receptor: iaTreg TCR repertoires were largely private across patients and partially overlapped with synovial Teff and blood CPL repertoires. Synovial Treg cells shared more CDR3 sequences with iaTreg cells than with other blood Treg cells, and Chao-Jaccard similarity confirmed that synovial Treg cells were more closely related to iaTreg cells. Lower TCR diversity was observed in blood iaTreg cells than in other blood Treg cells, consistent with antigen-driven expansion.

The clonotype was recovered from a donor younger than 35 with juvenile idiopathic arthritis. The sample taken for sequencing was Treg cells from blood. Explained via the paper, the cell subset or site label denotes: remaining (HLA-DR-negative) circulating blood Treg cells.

CDR3 protein: CAIQGATNEKLFF. The chain links TRBV10-3 with TRBJ1-4; TCRdb selects TRBD1, and the lack of DNA leaves this call unchecked. Looking up the germline V gene yields CDR1 ENHRY and CDR2 SYGVKD. The CDR3, cysteine through phenylalanine, is 13 amino acids long. No coding sequence is recorded.